This T cell receptor (beta chain) appears in the sequencing data of a study of CD8 T cells in ankylosing spondylitis. Preparation of TCR beta libraries was done by quantitative 5'-RACE with molecular barcodes. Each CDR3 protein gets one entry after TCRdb re-called the 5' RACE reads with MiXCR. The sample yields about 300,000 distinct CDR3 sequences, under 25% seen once. There are a few counts of this clonotype. Its matching antigen is unknown. Regarding the study as a whole: Earlier reports found some motif variants in synovial fluid and blood in reactive arthritis. The study looked at matched synovial fluid samples from ankylosing spondylitis patients. Disease-linked clones were reported to be significantly enriched there. Among TCR beta sequences, a motif of under ten highly homologous variants appeared characteristic of ankylosing spondylitis blood.

The TCR originated in a female donor with ankylosing spondylitis or in good health (not recorded which). The sequenced material came from blood, either unsorted or a sorted T cell fraction (not recorded which).

The CDR3 sequence: CASSLRLAGVSDTQYF. CDR3 DNA: TGCGCCAGCAGCTTGAGACTAGCGGGAGTGTCAGATACGCAGTATTTT. V gene TRBV5-1 combines with J gene TRBJ2-3; 12 nucleotides agree with TRBD2. The V gene's germline CDR1 is SGHRS and CDR2 YFSETQ. CDR3 size: 16 residues. V trimming: 1 base; J trimming: 4 bases; junction bases outside the gene matches: 4.